The present T cell receptor (beta chain) was sequenced within a study of CD8 T cells in ankylosing spondylitis. TCRdb reanalysed the 5' RACE reads using MiXCR and keeps one entry per CDR3 protein. The table records tens of thousands of distinct CDR3 sequences, approximately 5.7% of them present only once. This clonotype is labeled as medium-sized. Source material: synovial fluid, either unsorted or a sorted T cell fraction (not recorded which). The clonotype was recovered from a male donor with ankylosing spondylitis.

CDR3 sequence: CASSEVPRAEQFF. CDR3 bases: TGCGCCAGCAGTGAGGTACCCAGGGCTGAGCAGTTCTTC. This sequence joins TRBV10-2 and TRBJ2-1, with D perhaps matching TRBD1 (5 bases). V lost 2 bases and J 9 bases, leaving 11 bases between the germline ends. The CDR3 is 13 residues long. Germline V gene sequence: CDR1 WSHSY, CDR2 SAAADI.